This entry lists 3 T cell receptor beta chains sequenced from one sample in a study of Ad26.COV2.S vaccination and SARS-CoV-2 variants. TCRdb keeps only in-frame clones here, not all; method: immunoSEQ multiplex PCR. The sample records about 420,000 clones, 88% being singletons. This sample's treatment: some 20 received Ad26.COV2.S at low or high dose, single or two shots; roughly five received placebo; per-sample allocation not given. Specimens were obtained on day 63 following the first vaccine or placebo injection. This material consisted of peripheral blood, taken in a trial of Ad26.COV2.S vaccine versus placebo. These receptors were obtained from a person between 18 and 65 years old who received the Ad26.COV2.S COVID-19 vaccine or a placebo.

This clone has just a few counts. This chain joins TRBV28 and TRBJ1-2, with D perhaps TRBD1 (6 bases). This CDR3 comprises 14 residues. V shed 6 bases and J shed 2 bases, with 13 bases lying between them. Per germline, CDR1 MDHEN and CDR2 SYDVKM. CDR3 sequence: CASRLTGLNYGYTF. As DNA, the CDR3 is TGTGCCAGCAGGCTGACAGGTTTAAACTATGGCTACACCTTC.

This rearrangement joins TRBV15 to TRBJ2-1; TRBD1 matches 9 bases. The J segment lost 8 bases and the V segment lost 9 bases, leaving 11 bases of the junction unmatched. The CDR3 has 14 residues. Germline CDR1 reads LNHNV; CDR2 reads YYDKDF (reference sequence). In DNA, the CDR3 is TGTGCCACGGCCGGGGGACAGGGTATCCATGAGCAGTTCTTC. Residues: CATAGGQGIHEQFF.

This clone showed up just a few times. The same CDR3 can be traced to other DNA sequences in this sample. The chain is built from TRBV2 and TRBJ1-1; no reliable D call. The CDR3 totals 12 residues. Germline lookup yields CDR1 SNHLY and CDR2 FYNNEI. V was clipped by 4 bases and J by 1 base, with 4 bases between them. CDR3 region: CASSGGNTEAFF. CDR3 in DNA: TGTGCCAGCAGTGGCGGGAACACTGAAGCTTTCTTT.